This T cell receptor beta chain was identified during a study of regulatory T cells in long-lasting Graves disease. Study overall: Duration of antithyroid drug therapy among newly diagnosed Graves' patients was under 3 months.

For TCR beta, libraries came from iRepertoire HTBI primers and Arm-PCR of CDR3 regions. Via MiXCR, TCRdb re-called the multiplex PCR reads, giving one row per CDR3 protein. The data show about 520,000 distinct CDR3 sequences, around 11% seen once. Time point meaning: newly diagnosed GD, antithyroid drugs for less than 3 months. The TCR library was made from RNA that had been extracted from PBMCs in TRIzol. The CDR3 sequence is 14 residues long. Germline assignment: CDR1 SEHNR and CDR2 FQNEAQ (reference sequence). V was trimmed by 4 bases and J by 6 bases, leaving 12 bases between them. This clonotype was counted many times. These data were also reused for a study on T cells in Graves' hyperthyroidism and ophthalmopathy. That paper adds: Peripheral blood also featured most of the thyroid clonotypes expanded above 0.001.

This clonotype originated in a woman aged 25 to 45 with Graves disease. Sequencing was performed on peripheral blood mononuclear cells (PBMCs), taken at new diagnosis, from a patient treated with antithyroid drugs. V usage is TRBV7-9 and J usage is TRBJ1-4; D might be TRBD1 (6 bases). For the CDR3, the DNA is TGTGCCAGCAGCTCCCGGGGGCCGGATGAAAAACTGTTTTTT. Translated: CASSSRGPDEKLFF. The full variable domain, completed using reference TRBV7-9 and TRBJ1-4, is DTGVSQNPRHKITKRGQNVTFRCDPISEHNRLYWYRQTLGQGPEFLTYFQNEAQLEKSRLLSDRFSAERPKGSFSTLEIQRTEQGDSAMYLCASSSRGPDEKLFFGSGTQLSVL.